A selection of T cell receptor beta chains follows, all from one sample in a study of shared clonotypes between healthy human individuals. Produced via immunoSEQ multiplex PCR; TCRdb's table is partial and in-frame only. The table records 600,000 to 750,000 clones, less than 95% of them present only once. The sequenced sample was memory CD8+ T cells from PBMCs. Receptors originate from a man younger than 35 in good health. Some clones in this sample may be carry-over from other donors' samples. Both conserved end residues are part of each CDR3. D genes are given only for firm matches. Not every row has a clone size; where given, it reads once, few, many or a size class.

j_call,d_call,clone_size,v_call,cdr3_aa,cdr3_nt
TRBJ2-1,TRBD2,.,TRBV6-6,CAGQAGPYNEQFF,TGTGCCGGACAAGCGGGGCCCTACAATGAGCAGTTCTTC
TRBJ2-5,.,.,TRBV27,CASSLKGEGRETQYF,TGTGCCAGCAGTTTAAAGGGGGAGGGCCGGGAGACCCAGTACTTC
TRBJ2-7,TRBD1,.,TRBV28,CASSLTRRDRLGEQYF,TGTGCCAGCAGTTTAACACGACGGGACAGGCTGGGGGAGCAGTACTTC
TRBJ1-2,TRBD1,.,TRBV2,CASSAPGQGIYGYTF,TGTGCCAGCAGTGCGCCGGGACAGGGGATCTATGGCTACACCTTC
TRBJ2-7,TRBD2,once,TRBV11-2,CASSLLIAGVYEQYF,TGTGCCAGCAGCCTTCTTATAGCGGGAGTCTACGAGCAGTACTTC
TRBJ2-5,.,.,TRBV7-6,CASSLMAKQETQYF,TGTGCCAGCAGCTTAATGGCGAAACAAGAGACCCAGTACTTC
TRBJ1-2,.,once,TRBV28,CASLEVSRLYGYTF,TGTGCCAGCCTTGAGGTTTCCCGGCTCTATGGCTACACCTTC
TRBJ1-1,.,.,TRBV27,CASSLSIYMNTEAFF,TGTGCCAGCAGTTTATCTATCTATATGAACACTGAAGCTTTCTTT
TRBJ1-5,TRBD1,.,TRBV2,CASSVDRENFYSNQPQHF,TGTGCCAGCAGTGTGGACAGGGAAAACTTTTATAGCAATCAGCCCCAGCATTTT
TRBJ2-2,.,.,TRBV7-2,CASSSLGAAGELFF,TGTGCCAGCAGTTCCCTAGGGGCGGCCGGGGAGCTGTTTTTT
TRBJ1-1,TRBD1,few,TRBV9,CASSVAGTGGTEAFF,TGTGCCAGCAGCGTAGCGGGGACAGGGGGGACTGAAGCTTTCTTT
TRBJ1-2,.,.,TRBV7-9,CASSPGAAYGYTF,TGTGCCAGCAGCCCAGGGGCAGCATATGGCTACACCTTC
TRBJ1-1,.,.,TRBV28,CASRLVPLNTEAFF,TGTGCCAGCAGACTCGTCCCGTTGAACACTGAAGCTTTCTTT
TRBJ2-5,.,.,TRBV13,CASSLVLADQETQYF,TGTGCCAGCAGCTTAGTGTTAGCGGACCAAGAGACCCAGTACTTC
TRBJ2-7,.,.,TRBV5-1,CASSFIGRGGIDEQYF,TGCGCCAGCAGCTTCATTGGGCGTGGAGGGATCGACGAGCAGTACTTC